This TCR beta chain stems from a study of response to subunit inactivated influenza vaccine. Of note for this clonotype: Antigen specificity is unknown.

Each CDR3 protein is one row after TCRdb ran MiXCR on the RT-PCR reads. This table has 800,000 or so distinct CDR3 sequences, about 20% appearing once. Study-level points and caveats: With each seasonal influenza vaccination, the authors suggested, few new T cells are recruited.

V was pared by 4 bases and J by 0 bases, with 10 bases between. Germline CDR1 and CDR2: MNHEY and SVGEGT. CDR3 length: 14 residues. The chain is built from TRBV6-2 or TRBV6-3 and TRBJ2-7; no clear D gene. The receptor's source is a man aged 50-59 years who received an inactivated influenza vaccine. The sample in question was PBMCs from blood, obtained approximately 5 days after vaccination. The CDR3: CASSSDDSSYEQYF. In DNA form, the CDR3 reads TGTGCCAGCAGTTCAGATGATAGCTCCTACGAGCAGTACTTC.